This TCR beta chain stems from a study of Ad26.COV2.S vaccination and SARS-CoV-2 variants (dated by TCRdb to 2020 to 2023). Notes on the research overall: TCRbeta repertoire sequencing was used to assess the specificity and breadth of SARS-CoV-2-reactive T cell receptors after Ad26.COV2.S vaccination. A total of approximately 32 samples were included in the TCR-sequenced set, comprising 19 Ad26.COV2.S vaccine recipients, 5 placebo recipients and 8 SARS-CoV-2 convalescent individuals.

Comment on this clone: It lacks a known antigen. No quality values exist for individual bases; no much larger clone is one base distant.

The sample's time point label, decoded: individuals recovered from natural SARS-CoV-2 infection. The immunoSEQ Assay was used to sequence TCRbeta CDR3 regions. After extraction, genomic DNA underwent amplification by bias-controlled multiplex PCR, followed by high-throughput sequencing. In the authors' own workflow: To quantify the absolute abundance of every unique TCRbeta CDR3 region, sequences were collapsed and filtered. T cell fraction was estimated by normalizing TCRbeta template counts to usable DNA, with usable DNA measured through amplification of reference genes found in all nucleated cells. Repertoire TCRs were annotated as SARS-CoV-2-specific by exact matching of V gene, CDR3 amino acid sequence and J gene to a known reactive TCR set. The reference SARS-CoV-2 TCR set was obtained from MIRA and was filtered for enrichment in COVID-19-positive ImmuneCODE repertoires, whereby public or cross-reactive TCRs were removed. Using the MIRA antigens, annotated TCRs were further analysed by specific ORF or by position within an ORF. Depth was the summed frequency of annotated unique rearrangements, while breadth was defined as annotated unique rearrangements over total unique productive rearrangements. TCR breadth was compared between groups using two-sided Wilcoxon rank-sum tests. In TCRdb, the immuneACCESS table is reduced to in-frame sequences with V and J assigned. These tables do not hold every clone; where another copy was compared, an unresolved V gene accounts for under half, and the others remain unexplained. That table gives V, J and clone size, and the DNA gave D and trimming. This sample gives under 95,000 clones in total; more than 70% of them show up just once. Approximately 15% of the sample lies in the top ten.

V gives up 4 bases and J gives up 3 bases, and the segment between their germline ends measures 22 bases. CDR3 length: 18 amino acids, cysteine to phenylalanine. Just the 54-base CDR3 DNA is kept, in frame starting at base 1. As encoded in the germline V gene, CDR1 is MDHEN while CDR2 is SYDVKM. Here is what the overall study found, with its caveats: According to the authors, total T cell responses may have been underestimated by the TCR breadth and depth analyses. Comparable non-spike TCR breadth was observed between vaccine and placebo recipients, consistent with only spike being contained in the vaccine. Spike-specific TCR breadth was higher in Ad26.COV2.S recipients than in placebo recipients (P = 0.0014). After vaccination, spike-specific CD8+ and CD4+ T cell responses were reported to show substantial breadth.

Recombination linked TRBV28 to TRBJ1-5; D gene: possibly TRBD1, on 6 matching bases. The TCR originated in a human donor who had recovered from COVID-19. Sequenced here: peripheral blood, sampled after recovery from COVID-19. The encoded CDR3 is CASSSGLFGGEVNQPQHF. The nucleotide sequence reads as follows: TGTGCCAGCAGTTCGGGTTTATTTGGGGGCGAGGTCAATCAGCCCCAGCATTTT.